There are a few counts of the clone carrying this T cell receptor (beta chain). Its specificity is unknown. This sample was taken from a study of CD8+CD57+ T cells in acquired aplastic anemia. Study-level findings and limits: Twenty-nine CD8+ CDR3 sequences were shared between patients and controls. Patients and controls had CD8+ Simpson's diversity values that were not significantly distinct.

Sequencing was done on patients that had shown CD8+CD57+ cell expansion by flow cytometry. CDR3 and TCR beta VDJ profiling relied on genomic DNA as the template. A single record per CDR3 protein comes from TCRdb applying MiXCR to the reads. The sample holds approximately 130,000 distinct CDR3 sequences, approximately 50% seen once. CDR1 and CDR2 (germline): MGHDK, SYGVNS. CDR3 size: 16 residues. V lost 1 base to trimming and J lost 10 bases, with 17 bases between them. The V call is TRBV25-1, the J call TRBJ1-6, with D unclear. The sample comprised sorted CD4+, CD8+, or CD8+CD57+ T cells (not recorded which) from PBMCs. The sequence derives from a human donor with aplastic anemia. CDR3 DNA: TGTGCCAGCAGTGAATCGCCGGTGGGCTCGGGGTCACCCCTCCACTTT. Translated, it gives CASSESPVGSGSPLHF.